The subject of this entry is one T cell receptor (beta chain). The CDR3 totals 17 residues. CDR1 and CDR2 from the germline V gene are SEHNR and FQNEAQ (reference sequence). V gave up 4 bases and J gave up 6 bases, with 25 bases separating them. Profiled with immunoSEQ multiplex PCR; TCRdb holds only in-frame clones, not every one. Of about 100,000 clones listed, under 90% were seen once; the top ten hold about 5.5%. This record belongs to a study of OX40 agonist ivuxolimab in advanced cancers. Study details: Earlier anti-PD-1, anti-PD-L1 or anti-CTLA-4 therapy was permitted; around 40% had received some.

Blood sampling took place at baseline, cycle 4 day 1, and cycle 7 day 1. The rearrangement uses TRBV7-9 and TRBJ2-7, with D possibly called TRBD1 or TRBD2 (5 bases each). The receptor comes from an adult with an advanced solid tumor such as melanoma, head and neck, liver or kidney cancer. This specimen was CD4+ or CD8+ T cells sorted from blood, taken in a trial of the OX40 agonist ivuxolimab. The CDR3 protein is CASSSEGRVRTTGEQYF. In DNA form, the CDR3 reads TGTGCCAGCAGCTCCGAGGGCAGGGTTCGAACTACTGGCGAGCAGTACTTC.